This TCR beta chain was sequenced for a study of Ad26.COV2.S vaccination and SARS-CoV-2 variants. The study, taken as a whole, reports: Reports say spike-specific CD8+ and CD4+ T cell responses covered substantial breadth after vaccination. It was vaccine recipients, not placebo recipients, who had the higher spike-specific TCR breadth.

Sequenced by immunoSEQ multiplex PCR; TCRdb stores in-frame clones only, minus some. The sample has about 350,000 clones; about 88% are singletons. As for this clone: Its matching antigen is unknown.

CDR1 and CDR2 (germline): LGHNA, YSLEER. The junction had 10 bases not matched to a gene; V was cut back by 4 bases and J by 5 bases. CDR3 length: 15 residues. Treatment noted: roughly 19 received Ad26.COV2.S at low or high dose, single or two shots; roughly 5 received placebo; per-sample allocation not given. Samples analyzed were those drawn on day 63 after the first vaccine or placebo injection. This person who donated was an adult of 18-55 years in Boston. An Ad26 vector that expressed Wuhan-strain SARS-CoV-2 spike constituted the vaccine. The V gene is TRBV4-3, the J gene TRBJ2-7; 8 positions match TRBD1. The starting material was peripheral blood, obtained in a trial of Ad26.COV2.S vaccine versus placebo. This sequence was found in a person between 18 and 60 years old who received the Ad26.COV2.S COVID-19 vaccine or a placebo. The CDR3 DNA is TGCGCCAGCAGCCTCCAGATCGGACAGGGCCACGAGCAGTACTTC. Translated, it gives CASSLQIGQGHEQYF.